This TCR beta chain was sequenced for a study of cytomegalovirus exposure and HLA in healthy donors. Study-level information: Some 80 million unique TCRs from HLA-typed donors were held in an early data release.

Amplification used 60 Vbeta primers and 13 Jbeta primers. This table comes from immunoSEQ multiplex PCR, and its TCRdb copy is limited to in-frame clones, with some not included. Of some 90,000 clones listed, roughly 74% are singletons. This CDR3 region has 15 residues. V shed 6 bases and J shed 4 bases, with 18 bases lying between them. Per germline, CDR1 MNHEY and CDR2 SVGAGI. Sequenced material: PBMCs. This receptor was obtained from a woman aged 70-85 years in good health and CMV-seropositive. V and J are TRBV6-5 and TRBJ1-1; D possibly corresponds to TRBD1 (6 bases). CDR3 loop: CASSDWGGVGTEAFF. CDR3 nucleotides: TGTGCCAGCAGCGACTGGGGGGGCGTGGGCACTGAAGCTTTCTTT.